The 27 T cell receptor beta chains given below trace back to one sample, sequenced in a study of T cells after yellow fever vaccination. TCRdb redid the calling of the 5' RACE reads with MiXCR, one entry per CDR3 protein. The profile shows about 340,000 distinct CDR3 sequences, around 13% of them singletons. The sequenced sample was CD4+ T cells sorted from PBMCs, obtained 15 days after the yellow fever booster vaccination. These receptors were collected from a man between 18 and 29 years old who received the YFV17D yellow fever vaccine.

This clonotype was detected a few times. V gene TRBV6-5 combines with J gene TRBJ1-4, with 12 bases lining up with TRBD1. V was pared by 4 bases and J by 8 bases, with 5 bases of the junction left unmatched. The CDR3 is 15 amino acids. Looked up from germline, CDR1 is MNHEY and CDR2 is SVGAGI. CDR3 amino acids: CASSSSGQGAEKLFF. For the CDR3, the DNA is TGTGCCAGCAGTTCCTCGGGACAGGGGGCAGAAAAACTGTTTTTT.

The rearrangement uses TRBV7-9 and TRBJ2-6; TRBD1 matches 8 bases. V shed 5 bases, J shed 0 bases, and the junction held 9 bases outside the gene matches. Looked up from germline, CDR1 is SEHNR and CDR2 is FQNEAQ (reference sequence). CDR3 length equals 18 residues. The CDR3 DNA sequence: TGTGCCAGCAGCCGAGAGACAGGGGCGGGCTCTGGGGCCAACGTCCTGACTTTC. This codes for CASSRETGAGSGANVLTF.

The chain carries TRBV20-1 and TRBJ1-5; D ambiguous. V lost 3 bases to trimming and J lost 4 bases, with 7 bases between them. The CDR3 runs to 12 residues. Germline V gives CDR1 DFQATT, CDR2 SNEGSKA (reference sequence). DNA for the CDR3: TGCAGTGCTAGGGTACAGAATCAGCCCCAGCATTTT. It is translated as CSARVQNQPQHF.

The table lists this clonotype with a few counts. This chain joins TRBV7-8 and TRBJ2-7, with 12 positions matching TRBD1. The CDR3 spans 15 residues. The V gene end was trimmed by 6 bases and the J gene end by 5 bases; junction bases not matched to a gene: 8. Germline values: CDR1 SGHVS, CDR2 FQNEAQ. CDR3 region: CASRSGQGAVHEQYV. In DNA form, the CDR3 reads TGTGCCAGCAGATCGGGACAGGGGGCCGTCCACGAGCAGTACGTC.

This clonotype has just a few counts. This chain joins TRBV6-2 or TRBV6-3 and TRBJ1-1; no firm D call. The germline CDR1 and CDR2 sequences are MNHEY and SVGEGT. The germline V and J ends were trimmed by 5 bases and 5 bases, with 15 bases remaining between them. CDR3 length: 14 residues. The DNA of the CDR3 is TGTGCCAGCAGTCCGGTCGGGTCGGGAACTGAAGCTTTCTTT. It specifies CASSPVGSGTEAFF.

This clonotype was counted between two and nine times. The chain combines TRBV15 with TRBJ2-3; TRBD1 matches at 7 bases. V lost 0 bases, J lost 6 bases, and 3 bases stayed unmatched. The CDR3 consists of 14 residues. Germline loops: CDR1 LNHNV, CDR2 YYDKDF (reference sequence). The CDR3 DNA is TGTGCCACCAGCAGAGACCCCAGGGGGGATACGCAGTATTTT. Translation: CATSRDPRGDTQYF.

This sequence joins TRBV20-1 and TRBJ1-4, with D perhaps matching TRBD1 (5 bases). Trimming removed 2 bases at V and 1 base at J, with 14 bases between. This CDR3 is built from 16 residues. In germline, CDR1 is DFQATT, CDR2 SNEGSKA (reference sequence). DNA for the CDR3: TGCAGTGCTAGATGGGCCTCGGGGGGAACTAATGAAAAACTGTTTTTT. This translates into CSARWASGGTNEKLFF.

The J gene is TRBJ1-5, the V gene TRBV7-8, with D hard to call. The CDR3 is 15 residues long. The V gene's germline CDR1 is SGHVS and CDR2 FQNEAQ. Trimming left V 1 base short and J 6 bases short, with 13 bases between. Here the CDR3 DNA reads TGTGCCAGCAGCTTAGACCGGGTGTCGAGTCAGCCCCAGCATTTT. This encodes CASSLDRVSSQPQHF.

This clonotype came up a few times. This chain's CDR3 is CASSPGWTDTQYF. In DNA, the CDR3 is TGTGCCAGCAGCCCGGGATGGACAGATACGCAGTATTTT. The chain combines TRBV7-3 with TRBJ2-3; D is perhaps TRBD2 (5 bases). This CDR3 is 13 amino acids long. V was pared by 5 bases and J by 3 bases, with 9 bases between. CDR1 is SGHTA and CDR2 is FQGTGA in the germline V gene.

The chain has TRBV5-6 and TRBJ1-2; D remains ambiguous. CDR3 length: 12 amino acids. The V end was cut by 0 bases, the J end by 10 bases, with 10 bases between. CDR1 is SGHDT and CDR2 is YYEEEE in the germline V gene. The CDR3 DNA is TGTGCCAGCAGCTTGGTGAACATGGACTACACCTTC. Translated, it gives CASSLVNMDYTF.

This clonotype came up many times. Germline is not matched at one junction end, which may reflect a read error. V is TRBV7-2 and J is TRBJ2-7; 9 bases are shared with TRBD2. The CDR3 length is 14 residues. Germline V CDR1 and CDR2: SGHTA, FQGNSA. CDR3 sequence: CASSLAGSSYEQYF. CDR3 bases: TGTGCCAGCAGCCTAGCGGGGAGCTCCTACGAGCAGTACTTC.

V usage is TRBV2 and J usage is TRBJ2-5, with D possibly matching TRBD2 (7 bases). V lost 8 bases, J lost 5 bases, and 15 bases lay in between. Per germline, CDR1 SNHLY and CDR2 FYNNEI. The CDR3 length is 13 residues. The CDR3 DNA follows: TGTGCCAGCGGCGGGGGCCCGGTGGAGACCCAGTACTTC. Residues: CASGGGPVETQYF.

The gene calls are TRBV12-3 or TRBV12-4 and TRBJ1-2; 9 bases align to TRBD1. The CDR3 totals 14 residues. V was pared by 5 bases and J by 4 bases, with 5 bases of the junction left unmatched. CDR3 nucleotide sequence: TGTGCCAGCAGTACACAGGGGGCGATCTATGGCTACACCTTC. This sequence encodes CASSTQGAIYGYTF.

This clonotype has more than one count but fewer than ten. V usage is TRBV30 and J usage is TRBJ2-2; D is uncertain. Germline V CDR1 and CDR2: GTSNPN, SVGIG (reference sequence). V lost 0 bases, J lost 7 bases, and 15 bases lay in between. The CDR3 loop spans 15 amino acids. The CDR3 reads CAWSVPVRLNGELFF. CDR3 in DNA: TGTGCCTGGAGTGTACCGGTCCGGCTCAACGGGGAGCTGTTTTTT.

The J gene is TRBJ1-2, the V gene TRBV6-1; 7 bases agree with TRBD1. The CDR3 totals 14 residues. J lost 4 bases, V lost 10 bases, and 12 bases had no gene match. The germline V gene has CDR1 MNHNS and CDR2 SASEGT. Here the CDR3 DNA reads TGTGCCACCGGACAGGTGGGGGTTACCTATGGCTACACCTTC. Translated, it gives CATGQVGVTYGYTF.

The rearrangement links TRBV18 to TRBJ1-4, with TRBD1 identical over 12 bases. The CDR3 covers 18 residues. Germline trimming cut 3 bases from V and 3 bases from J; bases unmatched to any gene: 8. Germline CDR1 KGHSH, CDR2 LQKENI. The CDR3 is CASSPPGQGARANEKLFF. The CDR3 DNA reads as TGTGCCAGCTCACCCCCGGGACAGGGGGCTCGAGCTAATGAAAAACTGTTTTTT.

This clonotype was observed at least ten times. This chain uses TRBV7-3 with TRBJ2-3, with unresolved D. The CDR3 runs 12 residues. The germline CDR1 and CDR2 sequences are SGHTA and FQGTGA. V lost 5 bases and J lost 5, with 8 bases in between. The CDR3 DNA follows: TGTGCCAGCAGCCCGCGCGGAGATACGCAGTATTTT. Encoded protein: CASSPRGDTQYF.

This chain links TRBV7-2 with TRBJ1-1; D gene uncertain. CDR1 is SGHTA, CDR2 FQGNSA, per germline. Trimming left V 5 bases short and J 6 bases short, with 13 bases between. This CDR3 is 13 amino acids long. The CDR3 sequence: CASSKGWIPEAFF. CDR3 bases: TGTGCCAGCAGCAAAGGGTGGATACCTGAAGCTTTCTTT.

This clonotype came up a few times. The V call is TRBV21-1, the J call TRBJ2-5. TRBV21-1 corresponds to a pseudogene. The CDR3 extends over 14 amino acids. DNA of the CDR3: TGTGCCAGCATTCAGAGGACCGGTGGAGAGACCCAGTACTTC. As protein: CASIQRTGGETQYF.

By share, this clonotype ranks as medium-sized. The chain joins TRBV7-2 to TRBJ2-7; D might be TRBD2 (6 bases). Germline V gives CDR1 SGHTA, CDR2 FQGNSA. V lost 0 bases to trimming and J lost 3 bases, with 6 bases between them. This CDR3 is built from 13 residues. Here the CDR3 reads CASSLAGGYEQYV. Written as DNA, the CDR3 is TGTGCCAGCAGCTTAGCGGGGGGCTACGAGCAGTACGTC.

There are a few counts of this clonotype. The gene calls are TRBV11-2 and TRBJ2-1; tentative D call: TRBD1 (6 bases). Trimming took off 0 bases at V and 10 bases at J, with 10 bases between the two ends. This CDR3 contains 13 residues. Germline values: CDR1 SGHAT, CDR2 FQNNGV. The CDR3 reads CASSLDRTGEQFF. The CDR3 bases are TGTGCCAGCAGCTTAGATCGTACAGGGGAGCAGTTCTTC.

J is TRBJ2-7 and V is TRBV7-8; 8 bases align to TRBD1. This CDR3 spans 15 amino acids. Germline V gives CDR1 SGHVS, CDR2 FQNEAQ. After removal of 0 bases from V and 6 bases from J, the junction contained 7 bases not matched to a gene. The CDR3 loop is CASSLAGDRMGEQYF. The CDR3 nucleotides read TGTGCCAGCAGCTTAGCGGGGGACAGGATGGGCGAGCAGTACTTC.

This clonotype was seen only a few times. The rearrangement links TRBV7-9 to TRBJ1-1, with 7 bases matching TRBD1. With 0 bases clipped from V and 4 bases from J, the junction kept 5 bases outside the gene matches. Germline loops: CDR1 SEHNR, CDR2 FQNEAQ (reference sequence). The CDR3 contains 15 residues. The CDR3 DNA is TGTGCCAGCAGCTTAGCGTGGCAGGGGGTCACTGAAGCTTTCTTT. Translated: CASSLAWQGVTEAFF. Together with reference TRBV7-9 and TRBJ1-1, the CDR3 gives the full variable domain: DTGVSQNPRHKITKRGQNVTFRCDPISEHNRLYWYRQTLGQGPEFLTYFQNEAQLEKSRLLSDRFSAERPKGSFSTLEIQRTEQGDSAMYLCASSLAWQGVTEAFFGQGTRLTVV.

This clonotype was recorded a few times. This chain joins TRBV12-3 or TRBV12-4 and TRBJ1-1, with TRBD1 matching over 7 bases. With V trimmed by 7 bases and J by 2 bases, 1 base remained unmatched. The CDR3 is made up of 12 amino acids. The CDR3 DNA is TGTGCCAGCAACAGGGGAAACACTGAAGCTTTCTTT. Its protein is CASNRGNTEAFF.

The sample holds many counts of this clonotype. CDR3: CASSLGSGGTTDTQYF. The CDR3 DNA reads as TGTGCCAGCAGTTTAGGTAGCGGGGGGACGACAGATACGCAGTATTTT. The chain uses TRBV12-3 or TRBV12-4 and TRBJ2-3; 10 nucleotides align to TRBD2. J was trimmed by 3 bases and V by 1 base; bases with no gene match: 4. This CDR3 region has 16 residues.

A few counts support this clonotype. CDR3 region: CASREFDSDTQYF. CDR3 in DNA: TGCGCCAGCAGGGAGTTTGATTCAGATACGCAGTATTTT. The genes are TRBV5-1 and TRBJ2-3; D ambiguous. This CDR3 has 13 amino acids. Germline CDR1 reads SGHRS; CDR2 reads YFSETQ. V was clipped by 5 bases and J by 4 bases, with 11 bases between them.

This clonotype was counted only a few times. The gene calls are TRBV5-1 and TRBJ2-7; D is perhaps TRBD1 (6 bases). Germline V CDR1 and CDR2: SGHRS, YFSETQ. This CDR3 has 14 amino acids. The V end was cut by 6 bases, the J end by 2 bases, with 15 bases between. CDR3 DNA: TGCGCCAGCAACCCCGGGACACCCGCCTACGAGCAGTACTTC. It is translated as CASNPGTPAYEQYF.